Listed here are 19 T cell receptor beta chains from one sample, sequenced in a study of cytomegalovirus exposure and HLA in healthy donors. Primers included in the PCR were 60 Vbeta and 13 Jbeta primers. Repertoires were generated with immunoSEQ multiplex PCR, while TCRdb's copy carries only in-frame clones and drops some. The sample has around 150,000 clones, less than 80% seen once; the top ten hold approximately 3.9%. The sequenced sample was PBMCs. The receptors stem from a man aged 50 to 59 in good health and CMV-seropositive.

The CDR3: CASSLVVSAEAFF. For the CDR3, the DNA is TGTGCCAGCAGCTTAGTGGTATCGGCTGAAGCTTTCTTT. V gene TRBV7-9 combines with J gene TRBJ1-1; D gene ambiguous. Trimming stripped 1 base from V and 6 bases from J, with 9 bases between. The CDR3 totals 13 residues. The germline V gene has CDR1 SEHNR and CDR2 FQNEAQ (reference sequence). Looking up the rest from reference TRBV7-9 and TRBJ1-1 gives the full variable domain: DTGVSQNPRHKITKRGQNVTFRCDPISEHNRLYWYRQTLGQGPEFLTYFQNEAQLEKSRLLSDRFSAERPKGSFSTLEIQRTEQGDSAMYLCASSLVVSAEAFFGQGTRLTVV.

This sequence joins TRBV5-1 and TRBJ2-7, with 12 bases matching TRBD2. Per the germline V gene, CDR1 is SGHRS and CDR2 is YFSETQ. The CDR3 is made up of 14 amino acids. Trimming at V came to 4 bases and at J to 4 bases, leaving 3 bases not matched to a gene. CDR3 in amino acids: CASSLTSGGYEQYF. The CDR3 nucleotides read TGCGCCAGCAGCCTGACTAGCGGGGGTTACGAGCAGTACTTC.

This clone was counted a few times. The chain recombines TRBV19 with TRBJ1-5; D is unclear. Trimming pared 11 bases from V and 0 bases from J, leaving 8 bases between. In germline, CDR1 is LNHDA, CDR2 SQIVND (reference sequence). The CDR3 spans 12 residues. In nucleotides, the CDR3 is TGTGCCTTGGAGGGTAGCAATCAGCCCCAGCATTTT. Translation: CALEGSNQPQHF.

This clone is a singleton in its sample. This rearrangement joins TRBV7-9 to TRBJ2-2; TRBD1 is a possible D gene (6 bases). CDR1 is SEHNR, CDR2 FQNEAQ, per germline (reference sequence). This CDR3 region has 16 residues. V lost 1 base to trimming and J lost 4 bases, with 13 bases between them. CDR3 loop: CASSLGNRVVTGELFF. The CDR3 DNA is TGTGCCAGCAGCTTAGGTAACAGGGTTGTCACCGGGGAGCTGTTTTTT.

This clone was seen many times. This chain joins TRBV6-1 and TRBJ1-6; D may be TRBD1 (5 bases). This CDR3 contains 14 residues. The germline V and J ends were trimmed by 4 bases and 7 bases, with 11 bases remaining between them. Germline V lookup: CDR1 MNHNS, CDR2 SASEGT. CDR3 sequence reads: CASSVRGLNSPLHF. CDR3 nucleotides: TGTGCCAGCAGTGTAAGGGGCCTCAATTCACCCCTCCACTTT.

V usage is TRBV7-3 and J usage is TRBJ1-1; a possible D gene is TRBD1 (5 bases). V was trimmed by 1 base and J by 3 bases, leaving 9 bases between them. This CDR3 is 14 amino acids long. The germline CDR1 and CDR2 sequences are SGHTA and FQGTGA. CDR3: CASSLSQGHTEAFF. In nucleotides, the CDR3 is TGTGCCAGCAGCTTAAGCCAGGGCCACACTGAAGCTTTCTTT.

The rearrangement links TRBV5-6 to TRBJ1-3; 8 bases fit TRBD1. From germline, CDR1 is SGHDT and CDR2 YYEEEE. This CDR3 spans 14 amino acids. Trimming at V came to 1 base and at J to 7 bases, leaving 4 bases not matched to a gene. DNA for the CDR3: TGTGCCAGCAGCTTGACAGGGGGTGGTAACACCATATATTTT. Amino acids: CASSLTGGGNTIYF.

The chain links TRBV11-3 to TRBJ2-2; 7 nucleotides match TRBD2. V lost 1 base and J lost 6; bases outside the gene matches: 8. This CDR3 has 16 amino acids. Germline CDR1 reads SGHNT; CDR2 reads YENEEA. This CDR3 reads CASSLGRTREAGELFF. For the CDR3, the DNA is TGTGCCAGCAGCTTAGGCAGGACTAGAGAAGCCGGGGAGCTGTTTTTT.

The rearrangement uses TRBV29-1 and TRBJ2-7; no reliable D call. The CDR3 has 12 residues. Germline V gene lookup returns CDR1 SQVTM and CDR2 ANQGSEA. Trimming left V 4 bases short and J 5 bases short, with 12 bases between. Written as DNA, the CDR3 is TGCAGCGTTGTGCCCCCAGGCGACGAGCAGTACTTC. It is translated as CSVVPPGDEQYF.

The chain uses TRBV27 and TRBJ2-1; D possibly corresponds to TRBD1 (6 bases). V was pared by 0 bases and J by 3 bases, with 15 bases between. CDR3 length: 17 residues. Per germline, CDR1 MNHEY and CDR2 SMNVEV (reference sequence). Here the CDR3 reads CASSLSGAGGIYNEQFF. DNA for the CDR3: TGTGCCAGCAGTTTATCGGGGGCGGGTGGCATCTACAATGAGCAGTTCTTC.

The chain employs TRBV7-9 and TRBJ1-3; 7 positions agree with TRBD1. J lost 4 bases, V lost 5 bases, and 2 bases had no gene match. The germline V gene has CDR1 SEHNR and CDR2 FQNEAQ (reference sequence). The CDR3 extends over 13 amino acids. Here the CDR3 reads CASSRGQGNTIYF. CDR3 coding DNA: TGTGCCAGCAGCCGGGGACAGGGAAACACCATATATTTT. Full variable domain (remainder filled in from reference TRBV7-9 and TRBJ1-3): DTGVSQNPRHKITKRGQNVTFRCDPISEHNRLYWYRQTLGQGPEFLTYFQNEAQLEKSRLLSDRFSAERPKGSFSTLEIQRTEQGDSAMYLCASSRGQGNTIYFGEGSWLTVV.

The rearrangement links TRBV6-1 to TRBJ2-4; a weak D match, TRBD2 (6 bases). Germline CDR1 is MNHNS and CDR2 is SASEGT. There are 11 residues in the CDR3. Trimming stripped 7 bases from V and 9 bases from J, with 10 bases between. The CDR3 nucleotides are TGTGCCAGCACCGGGGGTACCATTCAGTACTTC. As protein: CASTGGTIQYF.

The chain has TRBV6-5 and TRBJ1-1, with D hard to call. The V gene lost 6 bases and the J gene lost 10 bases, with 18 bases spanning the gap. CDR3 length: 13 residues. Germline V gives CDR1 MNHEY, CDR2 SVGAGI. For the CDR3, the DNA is TGTGCCAGCAGGATAAAGGGCCCCGGGGTAGCTTTCTTT. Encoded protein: CASRIKGPGVAFF.

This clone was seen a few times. CDR3 coding DNA: TGTGCCAGCAGCGTAGCATCGTCTAGCGGGGGCTCCACAGATACGCAGTATTTT. This sequence encodes CASSVASSSGGSTDTQYF. This chain links TRBV9 with TRBJ2-3, with TRBD2 matching over 10 bases. This CDR3 comprises 18 residues. Germline lookup yields CDR1 SGDLS and CDR2 YYNGEE. V shed 0 bases, J shed 2 bases, and the junction held 9 bases outside the gene matches.

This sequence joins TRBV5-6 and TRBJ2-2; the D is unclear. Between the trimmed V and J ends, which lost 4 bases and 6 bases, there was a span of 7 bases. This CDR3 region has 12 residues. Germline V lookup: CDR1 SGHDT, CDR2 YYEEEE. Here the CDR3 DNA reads TGTGCCAGCAGCCGCGAATCCGGGGAGCTGTTTTTT. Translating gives CASSRESGELFF.

This chain's CDR3 is CASSFLAGAKGEKLFF. For the CDR3, the DNA is TGTGCCAGCAGCTTTCTGGCAGGGGCAAAGGGTGAAAAACTGTTTTTT. V usage is TRBV5-6 and J usage is TRBJ1-4, with a possible D match to TRBD1 (6 bases). The CDR3 spans 16 residues. Germline assignment: CDR1 SGHDT and CDR2 YYEEEE. V was trimmed by 2 bases and J by 7 bases, leaving 18 bases between them.

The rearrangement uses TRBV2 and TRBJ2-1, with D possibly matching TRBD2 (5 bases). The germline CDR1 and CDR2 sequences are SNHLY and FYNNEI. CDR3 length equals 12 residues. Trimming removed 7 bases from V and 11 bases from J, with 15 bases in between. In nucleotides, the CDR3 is TGTGCCAGCACGGAGGCTAGAAACCAGCAGTTCTTC. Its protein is CASTEARNQQFF.

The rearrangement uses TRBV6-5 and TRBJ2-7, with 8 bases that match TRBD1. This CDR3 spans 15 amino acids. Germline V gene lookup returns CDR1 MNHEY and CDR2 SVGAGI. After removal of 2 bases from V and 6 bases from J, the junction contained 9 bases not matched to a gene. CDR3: CASSYTRTGRAEQYF. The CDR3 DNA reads TGTGCCAGCAGTTACACACGGACAGGGAGAGCCGAGCAGTACTTC.

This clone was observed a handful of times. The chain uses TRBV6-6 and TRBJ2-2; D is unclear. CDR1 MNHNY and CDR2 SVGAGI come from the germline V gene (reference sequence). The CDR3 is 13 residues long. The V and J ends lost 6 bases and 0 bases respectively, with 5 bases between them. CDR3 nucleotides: TGTGCCAGCAGCCCTACGAACACCGGGGAGCTGTTTTTT. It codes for CASSPTNTGELFF.